One sample yielded the 24 T cell receptor beta chains listed below, sequenced in a study of blood T cells in healthy people across ages. Alongside a J-beta primer mix, a sample-barcoded 5' primer served in a second PCR lasting 7 to 11 cycles. Via MiXCR, TCRdb re-called the 5' RACE reads, giving one row per CDR3 protein. The data contain 850,000 to 1,300,000 distinct CDR3 sequences, 40% to 55% of them singletons. The sample taken for sequencing was blood. The source of these receptors is a woman in her sixties in good health.

In its sample, this clonotype was seen a few times. The chain uses TRBV4-1 and TRBJ2-5; 13 nucleotides match TRBD2. The V gene's germline CDR1 is MGHRA and CDR2 YSYEKL. The CDR3 covers 18 residues. Unmatched junction bases numbered 11, after V lost 5 bases and J lost 2 bases. CDR3 sequence: CASSSRTSGSRGQETQYF. In DNA form, the CDR3 reads TGCGCCAGCAGCTCCCGGACTAGCGGGAGTCGTGGACAAGAGACCCAGTACTTC.

This chain joins TRBV6-2 or TRBV6-3 and TRBJ1-5; D perhaps matches TRBD1 (5 bases). Per the germline V gene, CDR1 is MNHEY and CDR2 is SVGEGT. The CDR3 is 13 amino acids. V lost 5 bases and J 7 bases, leaving 12 bases between the germline ends. The CDR3 bases are TGTGCCAGCAGTGACGTAGGGGTGCAGCCCCAGCATTTT. This encodes CASSDVGVQPQHF.

This chain links TRBV6-1 with TRBJ2-7; 7 bases are shared with TRBD2. Germline assignment: CDR1 MNHNS and CDR2 SASEGT. CDR3 size: 18 residues. Germline trimming cut 1 base from V and 3 bases from J; bases unmatched to any gene: 15. CDR3 loop: CASSEDLVGGDVGYEQYF. In DNA, the CDR3 is TGTGCCAGCAGTGAAGATTTGGTGGGGGGGGACGTGGGCTACGAGCAGTACTTC.

This rearrangement joins TRBV5-1 to TRBJ2-3; a weak D match, TRBD2 (7 bases). Germline V gene lookup returns CDR1 SGHRS and CDR2 YFSETQ. V was pared by 5 bases and J by 2 bases, with 15 bases between. The CDR3 sequence is 15 residues long. CDR3 region: CASREGGYSTDTQYF. The CDR3 nucleotides read TGCGCCAGCAGGGAGGGGGGGTATTCCACAGATACGCAGTATTTT.

Only a few counts were recorded for this clonotype. The chain couples TRBV9 to TRBJ2-1; 12 bases match TRBD2. The V gene's germline CDR1 is SGDLS and CDR2 YYNGEE. This CDR3 has 19 amino acids. Trimming cost V 4 bases and J 6 bases; bases outside gene matches: 17. CDR3 amino acids: CASSSPTSGRATNANEQFF. CDR3 coding DNA: TGTGCCAGCAGCTCTCCGACTAGCGGGAGAGCCACGAACGCCAATGAGCAGTTCTTC. Supplemented by reference TRBV9 and TRBJ2-1, the full variable domain reads DSGVTQTPKHLITATGQRVTLRCSPRSGDLSVYWYQQSLDQGLQFLIQYYNGEERAKGNILERFSAQQFPDLHSELNLSSLELGDSALYFCASSSPTSGRATNANEQFFGPGTRLTVL.

CDR3 amino acids: CASSPGLGTLYNEQYF. CDR3 nucleotides: TGTGCCAGCAGTCCCGGACTAGGGACCTTATACAATGAGCAGTACTTC. The V gene is TRBV6-5, the J gene TRBJ2-1, with 7 bases fitting TRBD2. The J call may not be correct, given that the DNA end is closer to TRBJ2-7. Germline CDR1 is MNHEY and CDR2 is SVGAGI. This CDR3 contains 16 residues.

The chain combines TRBV6-1 with TRBJ2-1; weak D call: TRBD1 (6 bases). The V and J ends lost 4 bases and 7 bases respectively, with 14 bases between them. The CDR3 contains 14 residues. The germline gives CDR1 MNHNS, CDR2 SASEGT. The CDR3, as DNA: TGTGCCAGCAGTGTCCAGACAGGTTGGAATGAGCAGTTCTTC. This codes for CASSVQTGWNEQFF.

The genes are TRBV5-1 and TRBJ2-4, with 10 bases lining up with TRBD1. The CDR3 is 17 amino acids. Germline trimming cut 4 bases from V and 15 bases from J; bases unmatched to any gene: 22. Germline lookup yields CDR1 SGHRS and CDR2 YFSETQ. CDR3 nucleotide sequence: TGCGCCAGCAGCCACCATACTGACAGGGGGCAGAGAGAGACCCGGTACTTC. It yields the protein CASSHHTDRGQRETRYF.

J is TRBJ2-7 and V is TRBV29-1; 7 positions match TRBD1. The V segment lost 6 bases and the J segment 0 bases; nucleotides outside the gene matches: 14. Germline CDR1 is SQVTM and CDR2 is ANQGSEA. The CDR3 is 16 amino acids. CDR3 coding DNA: TGCAGCGTCGGAGGTTTACCGGGACAGCCCTCCTACGAGCAGTACTTC. It yields the protein CSVGGLPGQPSYEQYF.

The rearrangement joins TRBV5-1 to TRBJ2-1; 13 positions agree with TRBD2. With 4 bases clipped from V and 8 bases from J, the junction kept 9 bases outside the gene matches. Germline CDR1 reads SGHRS; CDR2 reads YFSETQ. The CDR3 is 16 amino acids. The CDR3 bases are TGCGCCAGCAGCCTCCGAACTAGCGGGAGGGTGGATGAGCAGTTCTTC. Translation: CASSLRTSGRVDEQFF.

The genes are TRBV7-6 and TRBJ2-4; D gene uncertain. From germline, CDR1 is SGHVS and CDR2 FNYEAQ. Trimming left V 5 bases short and J 13 bases short, with 18 bases between. This CDR3 is 13 amino acids long. The CDR3 loop is CASSISLSREQYF. For the CDR3, the DNA is TGTGCCAGCAGCATCTCCCTTAGCCGTGAGCAGTACTTC.

This clonotype has a count of ten or more. The CDR3 nucleotides read TGTGCCATCAGCCGACTGCCCAGCTCCTACGAGCAGTACTTC. This sequence encodes CAISRLPSSYEQYF. The chain recombines TRBV10-3 with TRBJ2-7, with no clear D. V gave up 6 bases and J gave up 0 bases, with 12 bases separating them. The CDR3 covers 14 residues. Germline lookup yields CDR1 ENHRY and CDR2 SYGVKD.

Regarding this clonotype: A junction boundary mismatches the germline segment, possibly from a read error. The J gene is TRBJ2-3, the V gene TRBV11-2, with D perhaps given as TRBD1 or TRBD2 (5 bases each). The CDR3 loop spans 14 amino acids. Looked up from germline, CDR1 is SGHAT and CDR2 is FQNNGV. The CDR3, as DNA: TGTGCCAGCAGTTGGGACGGGCGCACAGATATGCAGTATTTT. Its protein is CASSWDGRTDMQYF. Full variable domain (outside the CDR3, taken from reference TRBV11-2 and TRBJ2-3): EAGVAQSPRYKIIEKRQSVAFWCNPISGHATLYWYQQILGQGPKLLIQFQNNGVVDDSQLPKDRFSAERLKGVDSTLKIQPAKLEDSAVYLCASSWDGRTDMQYFGPGTRLTVL.

This clonotype was counted a few times. The genes are TRBV28 and TRBJ2-7; either TRBD1 or TRBD2 may fit D (5 bases each). Trimming took off 8 bases at V and 7 bases at J, with 15 bases between the two ends. This CDR3 is built from 12 residues. Germline-derived CDR1 and CDR2 are MDHEN and SYDVKM. CDR3 bases: TGTGCCAGCGGTGGGGGTCTTGGGGAGCAGTACTTC. Its protein product is CASGGGLGEQYF.

The table lists this clonotype with a few counts. J is TRBJ2-7 and V is TRBV7-9, with D possibly matching TRBD1 (6 bases). The germline gives CDR1 SEHNR, CDR2 FQNEAQ (reference sequence). The ends were cut back, 8 bases at V and 1 base at J, with 18 bases in the middle. The CDR3 covers 15 residues. The DNA of the CDR3 is TGTGCCAGCGCCCCTATCCGGGACATTTCCTACGAGCAGTACTTC. Translated, it gives CASAPIRDISYEQYF.

V gene TRBV7-2 combines with J gene TRBJ2-4, with 14 bases lining up with TRBD2. There are 19 residues in the CDR3. Unmatched junction bases numbered 12, after V lost 1 base and J lost 7 bases. CDR1 and CDR2 (germline): SGHTA, FQGNSA. CDR3 sequence reads: CASSLESLGLAGVLNIQYF. CDR3 nucleotides: TGTGCCAGCAGCTTAGAGTCGTTGGGACTAGCGGGAGTATTGAACATTCAGTACTTC.

The chain links TRBV7-9 to TRBJ1-1; perhaps TRBD1 as D (6 bases). Trimming cost V 4 bases and J 0 bases, with 15 bases left between them. CDR3 length: 16 residues. Germline V CDR1 and CDR2: SEHNR, FQNEAQ (reference sequence). The CDR3 sequence is CASSSGQTLMNTEAFF. The CDR3 DNA reads TGTGCCAGCAGCTCCGGACAGACACTCATGAACACTGAAGCTTTCTTT.

The DNA for the CDR3 is TGTGCCAGCAGACGGGACAGCCAGAGCCTTCGAGATACGCAGTATTTT. This encodes CASRRDSQSLRDTQYF. The rearrangement links TRBV3-1 to TRBJ2-3; 7 positions agree with TRBD1. The V segment lost 6 bases and the J segment 5 bases; nucleotides outside the gene matches: 14. Germline V gene sequence: CDR1 LGHDT, CDR2 YNNKEL (reference sequence). The CDR3 consists of 16 residues.

This clonotype has more than one count but fewer than ten. In nucleotides, the CDR3 is TGTGCCAGCAGCTCCGGGGAGGGGACAGATACGCAGTATTTT. This encodes CASSSGEGTDTQYF. This chain joins TRBV7-6 and TRBJ2-3; 7 nucleotides line up with TRBD2. The germline CDR1 and CDR2 sequences are SGHVS and FNYEAQ. The CDR3 covers 14 residues. The V segment lost 4 bases and the J segment 3 bases; nucleotides outside the gene matches: 4.

The V call is TRBV20-1, the J call TRBJ2-1, with TRBD1 matching over 10 bases. V shed 6 bases and J 5 bases; nucleotides not matched to a gene: 10. The germline gives CDR1 DFQATT, CDR2 SNEGSKA (reference sequence). The CDR3 spans 15 residues. DNA of the CDR3: TGCAGTGCCAAGCGGACCGGGACAGGGGACAATGAGCAGTTCTTC. The encoded protein is CSAKRTGTGDNEQFF.

The V call is TRBV19, the J call TRBJ2-4, with D possibly matching TRBD1 (6 bases). This CDR3 is 18 amino acids long. CDR1 is LNHDA and CDR2 is SQIVND in the germline V gene (reference sequence). The ends were cut back, 3 bases at V and 1 base at J, with 19 bases in the middle. The CDR3 DNA sequence: TGTGCCAGTAGTATTTTTGGACAGCAGGTTATGGCCAAAAACATTCAGTACTTC. It encodes CASSIFGQQVMAKNIQYF. Filled out from reference TRBV19 and TRBJ2-4, the complete variable domain reads DGGITQSPKYLFRKEGQNVTLSCEQNLNHDAMYWYRQDPGQGLRLIYYSQIVNDFQKGDIAEGYSVSREKKESFPLTVTSAQKNPTAFYLCASSIFGQQVMAKNIQYFGAGTRLSVL.

The chain has TRBV7-9 and TRBJ2-7; possible D gene TRBD1, 6 bases. The V gene's germline CDR1 is SEHNR and CDR2 FQNEAQ (reference sequence). Trimming stripped 4 bases from V and 4 bases from J, with 20 bases between. The CDR3 loop spans 16 amino acids. Here the CDR3 DNA reads TGTGCCAGCAGCTCCCATCAGGGGACAACTAGTTACGAGCAGTACTTC. Its translation is CASSSHQGTTSYEQYF.

A few counts support this clonotype. The rearrangement joins TRBV27 to TRBJ1-5; D gene unclear. The V gene lost 5 bases and the J gene lost 5 bases, with 16 bases spanning the gap. CDR1 and CDR2 from the germline V gene are MNHEY and SMNVEV (reference sequence). This CDR3 spans 15 amino acids. CDR3 protein: CASSPRARTHQPQHF. CDR3 nucleotide sequence: TGTGCCAGCAGTCCCCGGGCGAGGACTCATCAGCCCCAGCATTTT.

This clonotype was detected only a few times. The chain uses TRBV28 and TRBJ2-3; TRBD2 is a possible D gene (5 bases). This CDR3 comprises 16 residues. V lost 6 bases and J lost 4, with 20 bases in between. Looked up from germline, CDR1 is MDHEN and CDR2 is SYDVKM. CDR3 DNA: TGTGCCAGCAGCTCCCTGAGGGCGGCCACCCCAGATACGCAGTATTTT. Protein sequence: CASSSLRAATPDTQYF.